One and the same sample provided the 15 T cell receptor beta chains below, sequenced in a study of blood T cell repertoires in COVID-19. Repertoires were generated with immunoSEQ multiplex PCR, while TCRdb's copy carries only in-frame clones and drops some. The sample has tens of thousands of clones; around nine tenths are singletons. The sample was peripheral blood. These receptors originate from a woman in her seventies with acute or convalescent COVID-19.

This sequence joins TRBV18 and TRBJ2-7; D gene uncertain. The length of the CDR3 is 15 residues. V was pared by 4 bases and J by 9 bases, with 22 bases between. CDR1 and CDR2 from the germline V gene are KGHSH and LQKENI. The CDR3 loop is CASSLGSGQTRRQYF. The CDR3 DNA reads TGTGCCAGCTCACTCGGGTCGGGTCAGACGAGGAGGCAGTACTTC.

The rearrangement joins TRBV18 to TRBJ1-5; D may be TRBD1 (5 bases). This CDR3 is 15 amino acids long. Per germline, CDR1 KGHSH and CDR2 LQKENI. V lost 2 bases and J lost 6, with 14 bases in between. The CDR3 DNA follows: TGTGCCAGCTCACCAGGTCAGCAGGGTGGTCAGCCCCAGCATTTT. Protein product: CASSPGQQGGQPQHF.

The chain links TRBV7-2 to TRBJ2-1, with 10 positions matching TRBD2. Germline CDR1 reads SGHTA; CDR2 reads FQGNSA. The V and J ends lost 8 bases and 4 bases, in that order; junction bases with no gene match: 5. The CDR3 loop spans 14 amino acids. Here the CDR3 DNA reads TGTGCCAGCGGTACTAGCGGGGCGTACAATGAGCAGTTCTTC. The encoded protein is CASGTSGAYNEQFF.

The chain uses TRBV2 and TRBJ1-5; the match to TRBD1 covers 8 bases. V lost 7 bases to trimming and J lost 7 bases; unmatched junction nucleotides: 9. In germline, CDR1 is SNHLY, CDR2 FYNNEI. The CDR3 is 14 residues long. CDR3 protein: CASKGTGSMQPQHF. CDR3 bases: TGTGCCAGCAAGGGGACAGGCAGTATGCAGCCCCAGCATTTT.

This clone was observed once. The CDR3 spells CASNRGSPEGEAFF. As DNA, the CDR3 is TGTGCCAGTAACAGGGGCTCGCCGGAGGGAGAAGCTTTCTTT. J is TRBJ1-1 and V is TRBV19, with 7 bases aligning to TRBD1. V gave up 7 bases and J gave up 8 bases; unmatched junction bases: 13. The germline V gene has CDR1 LNHDA and CDR2 SQIVND (reference sequence). CDR3 length equals 14 residues.

This clone turned up a few times. This chain uses TRBV10-2 with TRBJ1-5; no clear D. V shed 3 bases and J shed 4 bases, with 7 bases lying between them. Germline values: CDR1 WSHSY, CDR2 SAAADI. This CDR3 is 13 amino acids long. The CDR3 is CASSESRNQPQHF. The CDR3 DNA sequence: TGCGCCAGCAGTGAAAGCAGGAATCAGCCCCAGCATTTT.

The V gene is TRBV28, the J gene TRBJ2-7; tentative D call: TRBD1 (6 bases). The germline CDR1 and CDR2 sequences are MDHEN and SYDVKM. This CDR3 is built from 14 residues. V lost 3 bases and J lost 2, with 11 bases in between. The CDR3 sequence is CASSFYGGTYEQYF. The CDR3 DNA sequence: TGTGCCAGCAGTTTCTATGGGGGCACCTACGAGCAGTACTTC. The full variable domain, its missing parts supplied by reference TRBV28 and TRBJ2-7, is DVKVTQSSRYLVKRTGEKVFLECVQDMDHENMFWYRQDPGLGLRLIYFSYDVKMKEKGDIPEGYSVSREKKERFSLILESASTNQTSMYLCASSFYGGTYEQYFGPGTRLTVT.

The chain joins TRBV10-1 to TRBJ2-5; D uncertain. Germline-derived CDR1 and CDR2 are WNHNN and SYGVQD (reference sequence). There are 13 residues in the CDR3. V lost 5 bases and J lost 2, with 9 bases in between. The DNA for the CDR3 is TGCGCCAGCAGTCGAACAACACAAGAGACCCAGTACTTC. Protein product: CASSRTTQETQYF.

The chain joins TRBV3-1 (or the pseudogene TRBV3-2) to TRBJ1-3; possible D gene TRBD1, 5 bases. Germline CDR1 reads LGHDT; CDR2 reads YNNKEL (reference sequence). Trimming removed 4 bases from V and 4 bases from J, with 8 bases in between. The length of the CDR3 is 13 residues. Here the CDR3 reads CASSLRQGNTIYF. CDR3 DNA sequence: TGTGCCAGCAGCCTCCGACAGGGAAACACCATATATTTT.

In its sample, this clone was seen once. J is TRBJ2-3 and V is TRBV29-1; TRBD2 matches 9 bases. The CDR3 is 15 residues long. Germline CDR1 is SQVTM and CDR2 is ANQGSEA. V dropped 0 bases and J dropped 7; count of bases not matched to a gene: 8. The CDR3 nucleotides read TGCAGCGTTGAAGATCGGGCTAGCGGGAAGTATACGCAGTATTTT. Translated, it gives CSVEDRASGKYTQYF.

The sample holds one count of this clone. The V call is TRBV6-5, the J call TRBJ1-2; the match to TRBD1 covers 9 bases. V lost 6 bases, J lost 8 bases, and 7 bases stayed unmatched. This CDR3 is built from 13 residues. CDR1 and CDR2 from the germline V gene are MNHEY and SVGAGI. CDR3 in DNA: TGTGCCAGCAGCCAAGACAGGGGGGGAGGCTACACCTTC. Protein sequence: CASSQDRGGGYTF.

V gene TRBV4-1 combines with J gene TRBJ2-7; TRBD1 is a possible D gene (6 bases). This CDR3 spans 14 amino acids. Per the germline V gene, CDR1 is MGHRA and CDR2 is YSYEKL. With 0 bases removed from V and 6 bases from J, the gap between germline ends came to 12 bases. CDR3 region: CASSQDWTVSEQYF. DNA for the CDR3: TGCGCCAGCAGCCAAGATTGGACAGTGAGCGAGCAGTACTTC.

CDR3 nucleotide sequence: TGTGCCAGCAGTGAATACAGGGAGGGTGAGCAGTTCTTC. The encoded protein is CASSEYREGEQFF. The chain carries TRBV6-1 and TRBJ2-1; possible D gene TRBD2, 7 bases. There are 13 residues in the CDR3. Germline lookup yields CDR1 MNHNS and CDR2 SASEGT. V was clipped by 2 bases and J by 9 bases, with 11 bases between them.

This chain connects TRBV10-2 to TRBJ2-1, with TRBD2 matching 9 bases. The germline CDR1 and CDR2 sequences are WSHSY and SAAADI. The CDR3 sequence is 15 residues long. V trimming: 3 bases; J trimming: 6 bases; junction bases outside the gene matches: 6. The DNA of the CDR3 is TGCGCCAGCAGTGATTGGGGCGGGGGGGCCAATGAGCAGTTCTTC. Residues: CASSDWGGGANEQFF.

This chain joins TRBV27 and TRBJ1-4; TRBD1 agrees at 8 bases. With V trimmed by 3 bases and J by 8 bases, 5 bases remained unmatched. Germline assignment: CDR1 MNHEY and CDR2 SMNVEV (reference sequence). This CDR3 is built from 14 residues. The CDR3 nucleotides read TGTGCCAGCAGTTTTCAGGGGGCTGCCGAAAAACTGTTTTTT. It yields the protein CASSFQGAAEKLFF.